This is a list of T cell receptor beta chains from one sample in a study of early T cells in non-severe SARS-CoV-2 infection. A single record per CDR3 protein comes from TCRdb applying MiXCR to the 5' RACE reads. The data hold about 81,000 distinct CDR3 sequences, with 5% to 6.5% observed a single time. Material: whole blood. These receptors came from an adult who was a healthcare worker with PCR-confirmed SARS-CoV-2 infection or an uninfected control (not recorded which). Each CDR3 is given with its conserved first and last residue. The D gene is left open where the match is weak. A row's size may be missing; if present it is once, few, many or a size class.

size	D	V	length	J	DNA	CDR3
many	.	TRBV2	16	TRBJ2-3	TGTGCCAGCAGTACCTTTGCCGAACCTAGCACAGATACGCAGTATTTT	CASSTFAEPSTDTQYF
many	TRBD2	TRBV18	16	TRBJ2-2	TGTGCCAGCTCGTCTTCGGGGGGGTCGAACACCGGGGAGCTGTTTTTT	CASSSSGGSNTGELFF
.	.	TRBV4-3	15	TRBJ2-6	TGCGCCAGCAGCCAAGGAAGAACTGGGGCCAACGTCCTGACTTTC	CASSQGRTGANVLTF
.	TRBD1	TRBV27	15	TRBJ1-6	TGTGCCAGCAGTCGGGGACAGGGCTATGCTTCACCCCTCCACTTT	CASSRGQGYASPLHF
many	.	TRBV3-1	13	TRBJ1-1	TGTGCCAGCAGCCAACTCGACAGCACTGAAGCTTTCTTT	CASSQLDSTEAFF
.	.	TRBV12-3/TRBV12-4	14	TRBJ1-2	TGTGCCAGCAGTTTAAGGCCGGAGATCTATGGCTACACCTTC	CASSLRPEIYGYTF
many	.	TRBV5-6	14	TRBJ2-3	TGTGCCAGCAGCTTGCGGGTCAGCACAGATACGCAGTATTTT	CASSLRVSTDTQYF
few	.	TRBV5-1	12	TRBJ2-5	TGCGCCAGCAGCTTGGAGGCGGAGACCCAGTACTTC	CASSLEAETQYF
many	.	TRBV3-1	13	TRBJ1-1	TGTGCCAGCAGCCAGGGGGGAAACACTGAAGCTTTCTTT	CASSQGGNTEAFF
many	TRBD2	TRBV29-1	12	TRBJ2-1	TGCAGCGTTTTCCTAGCGGGAGTTGAGCAGTTCTTC	CSVFLAGVEQFF
few	TRBD1	TRBV6-5	18	TRBJ2-7	TGTGCCAGCAGTTACTCGCCCCCCACAGGGGTCCACGCCTACGAGCAGTACTTC	CASSYSPPTGVHAYEQYF
many	TRBD1	TRBV30	16	TRBJ1-6	TGTGCCTGGAACAGGGGGCCATCTTCCTATAATTCACCCCTCCACTTT	CAWNRGPSSYNSPLHF
few	.	TRBV29-1	14	TRBJ1-2	TGCAGCGCGCGGGACAACGGACTTAACTATGGCTACACCTTC	CSARDNGLNYGYTF
many	TRBD1	TRBV7-6	15	TRBJ1-4	TGTGCCAGCAGCTGGGGGACAGCGAAGAATGAAAAACTGTTTTTT	CASSWGTAKNEKLFF
.	.	TRBV2	13	TRBJ2-1	TGTGCCAGCAGTGCTACAGGAGGGAATGAGCAGTTCTTC	CASSATGGNEQFF
.	.	TRBV10-3	14	TRBJ1-1	TGTGCCATCAGTAAAGGGGGGGCAGACACTGAAGCTTTCTTT	CAISKGGADTEAFF
few	TRBD1	TRBV6-2/TRBV6-3	14	TRBJ1-1	TGTGCCAGCAGCGGACAGGGGGCAGGTACTGAAGCTTTCTTT	CASSGQGAGTEAFF
.	.	TRBV29-1	16	TRBJ1-2	TGCAGCGTCCAAAAAACTGTCGGGGCCGCTAACTATGGCTACACCTTC	CSVQKTVGAANYGYTF
few	TRBD1	TRBV10-3	14	TRBJ1-2	TGTGCCATCAGTGAGCCCTTACAGGGGCCTGGCTACACCTTC	CAISEPLQGPGYTF
.	.	TRBV7-9	14	TRBJ1-1	TGTGCCAGCAGCCCCGGCGCCCCCGTTACTGAAGCTTTCTTT	CASSPGAPVTEAFF
.	TRBD2	TRBV13	16	TRBJ2-7	TGTGCCAGCAGCTCAGGGACTAGCGGGAGGAGGGTCGAGCAGTACTTC	CASSSGTSGRRVEQYF
few	TRBD2	TRBV29-1	15	TRBJ2-3	TGCAGCGTTGTCCGGGCTAGCGGGAGGACAGATACGCAGTATTTT	CSVVRASGRTDTQYF
many	.	TRBV7-2	14	TRBJ1-2	TGTGCCAGCAGCTCAGCTTCCGGGCTTTATGGCTACACCTTC	CASSSASGLYGYTF
.	TRBD1	TRBV27	13	TRBJ1-1	TGTGCCAGCAGTTACCACAGGGGGACGGAGGCTTTCTTT	CASSYHRGTEAFF
few	TRBD2	TRBV18	15	TRBJ2-5	TGTGCCAGCTCACGACGTAGCGGGGGCCAAGAGACCCAGTACTTC	CASSRRSGGQETQYF
few	TRBD1	TRBV28	14	TRBJ2-1	TGTGCCAGCAGTCAGGGACAGGTATACAATGAGCAGTTCTTC	CASSQGQVYNEQFF
.	TRBD2	TRBV5-6	16	TRBJ2-2	TGTGCCAGCAGCTTGCTCGGGAGGGTCGACACCGGGGAGCTGTTTTTT	CASSLLGRVDTGELFF
.	TRBD2	TRBV4-3	17	TRBJ2-2	TGCGCCAGCAGCCAAGAACTAGCGCTGGGAAACACCGGGGAGCTGTTTTTT	CASSQELALGNTGELFF
many	TRBD2	TRBV20-1	15	TRBJ2-1	TGCAGTGCTAGAATAATAGCGGGAGTGGGGAATGAGCAGTTCTTC	CSARIIAGVGNEQFF
many	.	TRBV18	16	TRBJ1-5	TGTGCCAGCTCACCGTCAGGGGTGGGTAGCAATCAGCCCCAGCATTTT	CASSPSGVGSNQPQHF
.	.	TRBV27	13	TRBJ2-7	TGTGCCAGCAGTTTATCAGGGGGGTACGAGCAGTACTTC	CASSLSGGYEQYF
many	.	TRBV28	15	TRBJ1-1	TGTGCCAGCAGTTTACCCTACGAGCGGAACACTGAAGCTTTCTTT	CASSLPYERNTEAFF
few	TRBD1	TRBV7-9	13	TRBJ1-4	TGTGCCAGCACGACAGGGGCGCATGAAAAACTGTTTTTT	CASTTGAHEKLFF
few	TRBD1	TRBV20-1	15	TRBJ2-7	TGCAGTGCTAGAGGGAAGACAGGGATCTATCACGAGCAGTACTTC	CSARGKTGIYHEQYF
many	TRBD1	TRBV29-1	12	TRBJ1-1	TGCAGCGCATCGACAGGGGGGACTGAAGCTTTCTTT	CSASTGGTEAFF
.	.	TRBV6-6	16	TRBJ2-1	TGTGCCAGCAGTAGGACCAGGGGCGGGAATTACAATGAGCAGTTCTTC	CASSRTRGGNYNEQFF
few	.	TRBV6-1	15	TRBJ2-7	TGTGCCAGCAGTGCCACCTGGGACCCTGGGCGCGAGCAGTACTTC	CASSATWDPGREQYF
many	TRBD1	TRBV29-1	15	TRBJ2-3	TGCAGCGTCGGGTCCCCGGACAGGGCCACAGATACGCAGTATTTT	CSVGSPDRATDTQYF
.	TRBD2	TRBV10-2	16	TRBJ2-7	TGCGCCAGCAGTGAGAAAAGACTAGCGGAGTACTACGAGCAGTACTTC	CASSEKRLAEYYEQYF
few	TRBD2	TRBV11-2	15	TRBJ2-1	TGTGCCAGCAGCAAGCGGGAGGCCCCCTACAATGAGCAGTTCTTC	CASSKREAPYNEQFF
few	.	TRBV12-3/TRBV12-4	14	TRBJ2-7	TGTGCCAGCAGTTTGGGTGGAGAGCACTACGAGCAGTACTTC	CASSLGGEHYEQYF
many	TRBD1	TRBV12-3/TRBV12-4	12	TRBJ2-1	TGTGCCAGCAGTCTGACAGGGAATGAGCAGTTCTTC	CASSLTGNEQFF
few	TRBD1	TRBV20-1	14	TRBJ2-7	TGCAGTGCTACCGACAGGGAGACGTCCTACGAGCAGTACTTC	CSATDRETSYEQYF
many	TRBD2	TRBV20-1	15	TRBJ2-1	TGCAGTGCTAGAGACCCGACTAGCGGTATCAATGAGCAGTTCTTC	CSARDPTSGINEQFF
.	TRBD1	TRBV28	16	TRBJ2-7	TGTGCCAGCAGCCCCCCGGAGGGACAGGGTCACTACGAGCAGTACTTC	CASSPPEGQGHYEQYF
many	.	TRBV20-1	12	TRBJ1-2	TGCAGTGCTAAGGGGGGAAACTATGGCTACACCTTC	CSAKGGNYGYTF
many	.	TRBV2	13	TRBJ2-1	TGTGCCAGCAGTGAAGCGGAGGGACTCGAGCAGTTCTTC	CASSEAEGLEQFF
.	.	TRBV30	13	TRBJ2-7	TGTGCCTGGAGTGCGGGACACGACTACGAGCAGTACTTC	CAWSAGHDYEQYF
many	.	TRBV4-3	13	TRBJ2-4	TGCGCCAGCAGCCCATCGCCTTCCGGAATTCAGTACTTC	CASSPSPSGIQYF
many	.	TRBV20-1	14	TRBJ2-7	TGCAGTGCTAGAGGACCCAGGAGCTCATACGAGCAGTACTTC	CSARGPRSSYEQYF
.	.	TRBV2	15	TRBJ1-6	TGTGCCATACCTTCAGGGCAGACCTATAATTCACCCCTCCACTTT	CAIPSGQTYNSPLHF
many	.	TRBV20-1	12	TRBJ2-7	TGCAGTGCTAGAGGTGATATCAACGAGCAGTACTTC	CSARGDINEQYF
.	.	TRBV20-1	15	TRBJ2-3	TGCAGTGCTAGCGCACCAGCTAGCAGCACAGATACGCAGTATTTT	CSASAPASSTDTQYF
.	.	TRBV7-9	14	TRBJ1-2	TGTGCCAGCAGCCCCCACACGCGGGGCTATGGCTACACCTTC	CASSPHTRGYGYTF
few	.	TRBV5-1	14	TRBJ1-1	TGCGCCAGCAGCTTGGGGGGTATGAACACTGAAGCTTTCTTT	CASSLGGMNTEAFF
many	TRBD2	TRBV28	17	TRBJ2-1	TGTGCCAGCAGCCCCCTGGGGGGGGGAGCCCAAGACAATGAGCAGTTCTTC	CASSPLGGGAQDNEQFF
.	.	TRBV3-1	14	TRBJ2-7	TGTGCCAGCAGCCAAGGACACGTCTCCTACGAGCAGTACTTC	CASSQGHVSYEQYF
.	TRBD2	TRBV12-3/TRBV12-4	16	TRBJ2-3	TGTGCCAGCAGTTCCCTCTCTAGCGGGATATCAGATACGCAGTATTTT	CASSSLSSGISDTQYF